The entry below gives a single T cell receptor (beta chain) sequence along with its context. No antigen is known for it. The data originate from a study of cytomegalovirus exposure and HLA in healthy donors. Broader study findings: Confirmation in vitro established that a few CMV-associated chains were specific for CMV antigens. Cytomegalovirus association was listed for around 180 TCR beta chains.

The PCR was carried out with 60 Vbeta primers and 13 Jbeta primers. The data were produced by immunoSEQ multiplex PCR, yet TCRdb's version contains in-frame clones alone and is incomplete. This sample has about 130,000 clones, with over 70% found just once. The origin of this receptor is a man aged 30 to 45 in good health and CMV-seronegative. Material for sequencing was PBMCs.

CDR3 residues: CASSGAGTPHEQYF. CDR3 bases: TGCGCCAGCAGCGGGGCGGGAACCCCCCACGAGCAGTACTTC. The chain links TRBV5-1 to TRBJ2-7; maybe TRBD2 (6 bases). Trimming stripped 4 bases from V and 5 bases from J, with 16 bases between. Germline CDR1 is SGHRS and CDR2 is YFSETQ. The CDR3 contains 14 residues.